One sample yielded the 32 T cell receptor beta chains listed below, sequenced in a study of identical twins. A single record per CDR3 protein comes from TCRdb applying MiXCR to the 5' RACE reads. This table holds over 600,000 distinct CDR3 sequences, about 20% found once. The same sample was also used in a study of T cells expressing NK-cell markers.

The source material was PBMCs. These receptors originate from a young woman in good health.

This clonotype turned up a few times. J is TRBJ1-2 and V is TRBV20-1; TRBD1 agrees at 7 bases. With V trimmed by 5 bases and J by 2 bases, 5 bases remained unmatched. The germline CDR1 and CDR2 sequences are DFQATT and SNEGSKA (reference sequence). This CDR3 has 13 amino acids. The CDR3 coding sequence is TGCAGTGCTGGGACAGAAACCAACTATGGCTACACCTTC. Its translation: CSAGTETNYGYTF.

The chain joins TRBV6-2 or TRBV6-3 to TRBJ2-1, with TRBD2 identical over 7 bases. V was clipped by 6 bases and J by 4 bases; unmatched bases: 15. Germline values: CDR1 MNHEY, CDR2 SVGEGT. The CDR3 spans 17 residues. Here the CDR3 reads CASSRPSRTRGYNEQFF. The CDR3 DNA sequence: TGTGCCAGCAGCCGGCCGTCCAGGACTAGGGGATACAATGAGCAGTTCTTC.

The V call is TRBV7-2, the J call TRBJ2-3, with D tentatively TRBD1 (6 bases). V lost 5 bases and J lost 2, with 14 bases in between. Per germline, CDR1 SGHTA and CDR2 FQGNSA. The CDR3 runs to 15 residues. CDR3 region: CASSPPRGHTDTQYF. The CDR3 coding sequence is TGTGCCAGCAGCCCCCCCAGGGGACACACAGATACGCAGTATTTT.

This clonotype occurred a few times. The chain combines TRBV12-3 or TRBV12-4 with TRBJ1-6; D may be TRBD1 (6 bases). The CDR3 runs 15 residues. The V gene lost 5 bases and the J gene lost 9 bases, with 17 bases spanning the gap. The CDR3 loop reads CASSRREDSSSPLHF. CDR3 coding DNA: TGTGCCAGCAGTCGCAGGGAGGACAGCAGTTCACCCCTCCACTTT.

The V and J genes are TRBV7-9 and TRBJ2-1; D is perhaps TRBD1 (5 bases). Trimming pared 1 base from V and 10 bases from J, leaving 8 bases between. Germline values: CDR1 SEHNR, CDR2 FQNEAQ (reference sequence). This CDR3 has 12 residues. For the CDR3, the DNA is TGTGCCAGCAGCTTAGTGGGGCCAGAGCAGTTCTTC. Amino acids: CASSLVGPEQFF.

This clonotype has at least ten counts. The V call is TRBV12-3 or TRBV12-4, the J call TRBJ1-2; D unclear. The CDR3 loop spans 13 amino acids. The V end was cut by 7 bases, the J end by 1 base, with 10 bases between. CDR3 in amino acids: CASNLGHNYGYTF. The CDR3 DNA reads as TGTGCCAGCAACTTGGGCCATAACTATGGCTACACCTTC.

This clonotype was picked up a small number of times. The chain carries TRBV29-1 and TRBJ1-4; TRBD1 matches 7 bases. The J segment lost 5 bases and the V segment lost 6 bases, leaving 6 bases of the junction unmatched. The germline gives CDR1 SQVTM, CDR2 ANQGSEA. The CDR3 is 13 residues long. CDR3 nucleotide sequence: TGCAGCGTGGTGGACAGGCTAAATGAAAAACTGTTTTTT. Translating gives CSVVDRLNEKLFF.

This clonotype was picked up a small number of times. The V gene is TRBV3-1, the J gene TRBJ2-6; D not certain. This CDR3 contains 14 residues. V was pared by 5 bases and J by 2 bases, with 7 bases between. The V gene's germline CDR1 is LGHDT and CDR2 YNNKEL (reference sequence). CDR3 residues: CASSAHAGANVLTF. CDR3 sequence (DNA): TGTGCCAGCAGCGCCCACGCTGGGGCCAACGTCCTGACTTTC.

This clonotype was seen at least ten times. The genes are TRBV11-2 and TRBJ2-7, with 7 nucleotides matching TRBD2. This CDR3 is built from 18 residues. Losses at the gene ends were 1 base for V and 2 bases for J; bases not matched to a gene: 14. CDR1 SGHAT and CDR2 FQNNGV come from the germline V gene. CDR3 in amino acids: CASSLVGLLRERPYEQYF. CDR3 nucleotides: TGTGCCAGCAGCTTAGTTGGGTTATTGCGGGAGCGACCCTACGAGCAGTACTTC.

The V and J genes are TRBV7-9 and TRBJ2-7; 8 positions agree with TRBD1. Germline values: CDR1 SEHNR, CDR2 FQNEAQ (reference sequence). The CDR3 consists of 14 residues. V was clipped by 7 bases and J by 0 bases; unmatched bases: 5. The CDR3 region is CASTRDRSSYEQYF. Here the CDR3 DNA reads TGTGCCAGCACCCGGGACAGGAGCTCCTACGAGCAGTACTTC.

In its sample, this clonotype was seen a few times. The rearrangement links TRBV5-1 to TRBJ2-1; possible D gene TRBD2, 6 bases. V was trimmed by 2 bases and J by 11 bases, leaving 17 bases between them. Per the germline V gene, CDR1 is SGHRS and CDR2 is YFSETQ. The CDR3 extends over 14 amino acids. The CDR3 sequence: CASSFQKMAGKQFF. CDR3 nucleotide sequence: TGCGCCAGCAGCTTCCAGAAGATGGCGGGGAAGCAGTTCTTC.

This clonotype was seen more than once but under ten times. This chain uses TRBV6-1 with TRBJ2-1; D possibly corresponds to TRBD1 (5 bases). The germline V and J ends were trimmed by 6 bases and 7 bases, with 28 bases remaining between them. This CDR3 comprises 18 residues. Germline V lookup: CDR1 MNHNS, CDR2 SASEGT. The CDR3 DNA reads as TGTGCCAGCAGGACCCCAACCAATACTAAGGGGCGTTGGAATGAGCAGTTCTTC. Translated, it gives CASRTPTNTKGRWNEQFF.

V gene TRBV20-1 combines with J gene TRBJ2-7, with D unresolved. Germline lookup yields CDR1 DFQATT and CDR2 SNEGSKA (reference sequence). The CDR3 contains 13 residues. V was cut by 0 bases and J by 3 bases, with 9 bases left in between. The CDR3 coding sequence is TGCAGTGCTAGAGAGGGTCAAGTCTACGAGCAGTACTTC. Amino acid sequence: CSAREGQVYEQYF.

The rearrangement links TRBV5-6 to TRBJ2-1; no firm D call. CDR1 SGHDT and CDR2 YYEEEE come from the germline V gene. The CDR3 has 13 residues. Trimming left V 3 bases short and J 1 base short, with 5 bases between. DNA for the CDR3: TGTGCCAGCAGCTCCGAGTCCTACAATGAGCAGTTCTTC. Protein product: CASSSESYNEQFF.

This clonotype has more than one count but fewer than ten. This rearrangement joins TRBV20-1 to TRBJ2-4; 10 bases match TRBD1. V lost 6 bases, J lost 6 bases, and 8 bases stayed unmatched. CDR3 length: 14 amino acids. The germline V gene has CDR1 DFQATT and CDR2 SNEGSKA (reference sequence). The CDR3 DNA reads TGCAGTGCCTTGACCCGGGACAGGGGAAACATTCAGTACTTC. Translating it yields CSALTRDRGNIQYF.

In its sample, this clonotype was seen many times. This sequence joins TRBV29-1 and TRBJ2-1; D may be TRBD2 (6 bases). The CDR3 loop spans 11 amino acids. CDR1 SQVTM and CDR2 ANQGSEA come from the germline V gene. V shed 5 bases and J shed 7 bases, with 9 bases lying between them. As DNA, the CDR3 is TGCAGCGTTATACTAGCAAATGAGCAGTTCTTC. Translation gives CSVILANEQFF.

The rearrangement links TRBV28 to TRBJ1-2; D is uncertain. V lost 7 bases and J 0 bases, leaving 6 bases between the germline ends. This CDR3 comprises 12 residues. The germline V gene has CDR1 MDHEN and CDR2 SYDVKM. This chain's CDR3 is CASTSANYGYTF. CDR3 bases: TGTGCCAGCACCAGTGCTAACTATGGCTACACCTTC.

The rearrangement links TRBV7-8 to TRBJ2-1; 12 nucleotides align to TRBD2. The germline V gene encodes CDR1 SGHVS and CDR2 FQNEAQ. The CDR3 contains 18 residues. J lost 4 bases, V lost 0 bases, and 7 bases had no gene match. The CDR3 is CASSLAVSSGRVYNEQFF. CDR3 nucleotide sequence: TGTGCCAGCAGCTTAGCGGTGTCTAGCGGGAGGGTATACAATGAGCAGTTCTTC.

This clonotype was picked up a small number of times. The rearrangement links TRBV4-3 to TRBJ2-7, with D possibly matching TRBD1 (5 bases). Germline-derived CDR1 and CDR2 are LGHNA and YSLEER. This CDR3 is built from 14 residues. Deletions cut 0 bases from V and 4 bases from J, with 10 bases between. The CDR3 loop is CASSQDDRGYEQYF. In DNA, the CDR3 is TGCGCCAGCAGCCAAGATGACAGAGGTTACGAGCAGTACTTC.

This clonotype was found a few times. J is TRBJ2-5 and V is TRBV5-5; the match to TRBD1 covers 12 bases. Per the germline V gene, CDR1 is SGHKS and CDR2 is YYEKEE (reference sequence). V gave up 5 bases and J gave up 4 bases; unmatched junction bases: 12. CDR3 length equals 17 residues. CDR3 nucleotides: TGTGCCAGCAGTCCACAACCGGGACAGGGGGCTAGAGAGACCCAGTACTTC. Translating gives CASSPQPGQGARETQYF.

The V and J genes are TRBV7-8 and TRBJ1-5; D is unclear. CDR1 and CDR2 from the germline V gene are SGHVS and FQNEAQ. Deletions cut 5 bases from V and 6 bases from J, with 8 bases between. This CDR3 comprises 12 residues. CDR3 sequence reads: CASSPDLQPQHF. The CDR3, as DNA: TGTGCCAGCAGCCCAGATCTTCAGCCCCAGCATTTT. The whole variable domain, filled in from reference TRBV7-8 and TRBJ1-5, reads GAGVSQSPRYKVAKRGQDVALRCDPISGHVSLFWYQQALGQGPEFLTYFQNEAQLDKSGLPSDRFFAERPEGSVSTLKIQRTQQEDSAVYLCASSPDLQPQHFGDGTRLSIL.

This clonotype was observed a few times. This chain uses TRBV29-1 with TRBJ2-1; a possible D gene is TRBD1 (5 bases). Trimming left V 5 bases short and J 0 bases short, with 14 bases between. Looked up from germline, CDR1 is SQVTM and CDR2 is ANQGSEA. The CDR3 is 15 residues long. The CDR3 loop reads CSVLGLASSYNEQFF. The CDR3 region has the DNA TGCAGCGTTCTGGGGCTCGCTAGCTCCTACAATGAGCAGTTCTTC.

This rearrangement joins TRBV15 to TRBJ2-4; tentatively, D is TRBD2 (6 bases). V shed 1 base and J shed 9 bases, with 16 bases lying between them. The CDR3 has 15 amino acids. CDR1 LNHNV and CDR2 YYDKDF come from the germline V gene (reference sequence). Here the CDR3 reads CATSRGRAAGVIQYF. CDR3 in DNA: TGTGCCACCAGCAGAGGGAGGGCTGCCGGGGTCATTCAGTACTTC.

This clonotype came up a few times. The chain couples TRBV7-2 to TRBJ2-7, with D possibly called TRBD1 or TRBD2 (5 bases each). The CDR3 loop spans 16 amino acids. Trimming stripped 2 bases from V and 4 bases from J, with 18 bases between. Germline CDR1 is SGHTA and CDR2 is FQGNSA. CDR3 in DNA: TGTGCCAGCAGCTTATTAGGGGACGGATTTGTGTACGAGCAGTACTTC. Translation: CASSLLGDGFVYEQYF. Together with reference TRBV7-2 and TRBJ2-7, the CDR3 gives the full variable domain: GAGVSQSPSNKVTEKGKDVELRCDPISGHTALYWYRQSLGQGLEFLIYFQGNSAPDKSGLPSDRFSAERTGGSVSTLTIQRTQQEDSAVYLCASSLLGDGFVYEQYFGPGTRLTVT.

In this sample, this clonotype turned up a few times. The chain employs TRBV5-4 and TRBJ2-6; no clear D. The germline CDR1 and CDR2 sequences are SGHNT and YYREEE (reference sequence). Trimming removed 4 bases from V and 4 bases from J, with 12 bases in between. CDR3 size: 15 residues. CDR3 nucleotide sequence: TGTGCCAGCAGCCTTTTCGGATCCGGGGCCAACGTCCTGACTTTC. Its protein product is CASSLFGSGANVLTF. Drawing the rest from reference TRBV5-4 and TRBJ2-6, the complete variable domain is ETGVTQSPTHLIKTRGQQVTLRCSSQSGHNTVSWYQQALGQGPQFIFQYYREEENGRGNFPPRFSGLQFPNYSSELNVNALELDDSALYLCASSLFGSGANVLTFGAGSRLTVL.

The V and J genes are TRBV6-1 and TRBJ2-3; tentatively, D is TRBD2 (6 bases). CDR3 length: 13 amino acids. Germline V gives CDR1 MNHNS, CDR2 SASEGT. The germline V and J ends were trimmed by 6 bases and 6 bases, with 13 bases remaining between them. CDR3 sequence: CASSRLETDTQYF. In DNA form, the CDR3 reads TGTGCCAGCAGCCGACTAGAAACCGATACGCAGTATTTT.

In its sample, this clonotype was seen once. J is TRBJ2-1 and V is TRBV7-6; 8 positions agree with TRBD2. In germline, CDR1 is SGHVS, CDR2 FNYEAQ. The CDR3 sequence is 16 residues long. The trim removed 4 bases at V and 9 bases at J, leaving 14 bases unmatched. The CDR3 DNA follows: TGTGCCAGCAGCTCGGGCGGGGGGCTTAACCTTTTTGAGCAGTTCTTC. It encodes CASSSGGGLNLFEQFF.

The chain is built from TRBV10-3 and TRBJ2-7; D is possibly TRBD1 (5 bases). Trimming stripped 0 bases from V and 2 bases from J, with 14 bases between. The germline gives CDR1 ENHRY, CDR2 SYGVKD. The CDR3 runs 16 residues. This CDR3 reads CAISESRGTTAYEQYF. The CDR3 region has the DNA TGTGCCATCAGTGAGTCAAGGGGTACCACGGCCTACGAGCAGTACTTC.

This clonotype occurred a few times. This sequence joins TRBV12-3 or TRBV12-4 and TRBJ2-5, with 7 positions matching TRBD2. J lost 5 bases, V lost 5 bases, and 20 bases had no gene match. This CDR3 is 18 amino acids long. CDR3 protein: CASSRQTAGLAVRETQYF. Written as DNA, the CDR3 is TGTGCCAGCAGTCGCCAAACGGCCGGGCTAGCGGTCCGTGAGACCCAGTACTTC.

This chain connects TRBV14 to TRBJ2-2; D remains ambiguous. From germline, CDR1 is SGHDN and CDR2 FVKESK. V was trimmed by 0 bases and J by 5 bases, leaving 13 bases between them. The CDR3 consists of 16 residues. CDR3 DNA: TGTGCCAGCAGCCAAGATCTACCGGCGTGGACCGGGGAGCTGTTTTTT. Amino acid sequence: CASSQDLPAWTGELFF.

This clonotype has a handful of counts. This chain uses TRBV10-3 with TRBJ2-3; D might be TRBD1 or TRBD2, each matching 5 bases. There are 11 residues in the CDR3. Germline V CDR1 and CDR2: ENHRY, SYGVKD. V was cut by 4 bases and J by 11 bases, with 10 bases left in between. CDR3 bases: TGTGCCATCAGTGGTTTGGGGGAGCAGTATTTT. This translates into CAISGLGEQYF.

The CDR3 nucleotides are TGTGCCAGCAGCGAGGGGGGGGCCTCCGAGCAGTACTTC. Its protein is CASSEGGASEQYF. This chain connects TRBV9 to TRBJ2-7, with a weak D call TRBD2 (7 bases). Trimming removed 3 bases from V and 6 bases from J, with 13 bases in between. The CDR3 consists of 13 residues. Germline CDR1 reads SGDLS; CDR2 reads YYNGEE.